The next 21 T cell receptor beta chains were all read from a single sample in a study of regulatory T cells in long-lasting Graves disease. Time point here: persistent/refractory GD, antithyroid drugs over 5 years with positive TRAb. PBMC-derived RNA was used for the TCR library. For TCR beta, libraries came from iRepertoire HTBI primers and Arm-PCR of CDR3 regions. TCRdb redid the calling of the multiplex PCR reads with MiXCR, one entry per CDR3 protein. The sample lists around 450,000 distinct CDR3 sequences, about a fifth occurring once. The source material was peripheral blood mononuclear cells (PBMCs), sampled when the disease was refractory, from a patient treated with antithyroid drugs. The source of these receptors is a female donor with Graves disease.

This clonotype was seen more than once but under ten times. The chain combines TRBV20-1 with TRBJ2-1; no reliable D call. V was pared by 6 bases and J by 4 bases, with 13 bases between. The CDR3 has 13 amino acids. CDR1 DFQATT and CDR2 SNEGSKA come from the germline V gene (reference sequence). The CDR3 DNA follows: TGCAGTGCCCCGACGAGAACTTACAATGAGCAGTTCTTC. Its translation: CSAPTRTYNEQFF.

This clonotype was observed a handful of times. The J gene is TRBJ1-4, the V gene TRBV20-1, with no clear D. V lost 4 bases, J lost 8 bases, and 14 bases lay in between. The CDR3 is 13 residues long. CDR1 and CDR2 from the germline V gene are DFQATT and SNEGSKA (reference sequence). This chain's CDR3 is CSATWQYGEKLFF. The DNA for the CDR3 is TGCAGTGCTACTTGGCAGTACGGGGAAAAACTGTTTTTT.

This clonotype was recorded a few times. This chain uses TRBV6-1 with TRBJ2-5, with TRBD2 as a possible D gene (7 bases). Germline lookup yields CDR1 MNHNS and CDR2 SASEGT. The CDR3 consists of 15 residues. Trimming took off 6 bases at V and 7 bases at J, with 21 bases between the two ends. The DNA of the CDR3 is TGTGCCAGCAGACCCCGGAAAGGGAGGGGGGTGACCCAGTACTTC. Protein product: CASRPRKGRGVTQYF.

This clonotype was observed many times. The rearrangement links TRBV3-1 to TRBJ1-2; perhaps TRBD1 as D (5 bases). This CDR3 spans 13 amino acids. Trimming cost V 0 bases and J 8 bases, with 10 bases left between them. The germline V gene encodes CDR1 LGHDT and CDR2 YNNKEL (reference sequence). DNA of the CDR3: TGTGCCAGCAGCCAAGAGGGGGTTCGGGGCTACACCTTC. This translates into CASSQEGVRGYTF.

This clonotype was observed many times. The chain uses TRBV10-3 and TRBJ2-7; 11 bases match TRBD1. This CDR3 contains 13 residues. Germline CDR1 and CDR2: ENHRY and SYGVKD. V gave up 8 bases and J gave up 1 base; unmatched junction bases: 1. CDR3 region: CAIGTGGSYEQYF. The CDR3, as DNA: TGTGCCATCGGGACAGGGGGATCCTACGAGCAGTACTTC.

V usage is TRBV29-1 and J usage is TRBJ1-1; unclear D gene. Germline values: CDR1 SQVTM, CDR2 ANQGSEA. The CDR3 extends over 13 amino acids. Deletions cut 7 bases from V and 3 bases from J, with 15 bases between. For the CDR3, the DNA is TGCAGCGCCTCCACCGACCTATACACTGAAGCTTTCTTT. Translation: CSASTDLYTEAFF.

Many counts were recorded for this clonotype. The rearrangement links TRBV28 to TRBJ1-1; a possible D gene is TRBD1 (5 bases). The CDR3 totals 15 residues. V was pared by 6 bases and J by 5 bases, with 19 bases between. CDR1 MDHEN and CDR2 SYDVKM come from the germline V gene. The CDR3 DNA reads TGTGCCAGCAGCCCACACCTAACAGGTCGGACTGAAGCTTTCTTT. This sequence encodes CASSPHLTGRTEAFF.

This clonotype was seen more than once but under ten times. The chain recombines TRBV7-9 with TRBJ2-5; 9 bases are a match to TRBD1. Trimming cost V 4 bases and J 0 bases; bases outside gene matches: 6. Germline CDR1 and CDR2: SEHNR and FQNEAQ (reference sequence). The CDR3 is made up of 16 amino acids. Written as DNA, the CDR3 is TGTGCCAGCAGCTCGGGACAGGGATGGAACCAAGAGACCCAGTACTTC. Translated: CASSSGQGWNQETQYF.

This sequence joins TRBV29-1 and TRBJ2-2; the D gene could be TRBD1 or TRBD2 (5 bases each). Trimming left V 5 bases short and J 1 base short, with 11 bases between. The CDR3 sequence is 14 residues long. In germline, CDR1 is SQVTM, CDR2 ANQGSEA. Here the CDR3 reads CSVRGQGNTGELFF. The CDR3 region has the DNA TGCAGCGTTCGAGGGCAGGGGAACACCGGGGAGCTGTTTTTT.

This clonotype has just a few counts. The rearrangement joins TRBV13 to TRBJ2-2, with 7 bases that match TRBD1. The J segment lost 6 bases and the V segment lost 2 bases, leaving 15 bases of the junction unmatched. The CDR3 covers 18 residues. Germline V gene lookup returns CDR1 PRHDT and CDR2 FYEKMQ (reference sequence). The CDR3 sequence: CASSLPPVVRGIPGELFF. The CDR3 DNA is TGTGCCAGCAGCTTACCCCCCGTCGTCAGGGGGATCCCCGGGGAGCTGTTTTTT.

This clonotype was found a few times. The CDR3 sequence is CSVGQKNEKLFF. The CDR3 coding sequence is TGCAGCGTTGGACAGAAGAATGAAAAACTGTTTTTT. This sequence joins TRBV29-1 and TRBJ1-4; possible D gene TRBD1, 5 bases. Germline CDR1 and CDR2: SQVTM and ANQGSEA. V lost 4 bases to trimming and J lost 5 bases, with 8 bases between them. This CDR3 contains 12 residues.

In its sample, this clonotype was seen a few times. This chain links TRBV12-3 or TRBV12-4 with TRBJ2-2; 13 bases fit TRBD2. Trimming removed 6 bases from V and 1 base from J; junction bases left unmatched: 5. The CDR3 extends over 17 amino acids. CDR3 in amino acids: CASRPGTSGENTGELFF. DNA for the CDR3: TGTGCCAGCAGACCCGGGACTAGCGGGGAGAACACCGGGGAGCTGTTTTTT.

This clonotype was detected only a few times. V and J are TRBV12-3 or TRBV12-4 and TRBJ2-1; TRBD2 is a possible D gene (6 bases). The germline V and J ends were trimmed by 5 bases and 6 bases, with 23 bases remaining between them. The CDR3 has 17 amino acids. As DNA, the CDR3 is TGTGCCAGCAGTCCACCCCTCCCGCCCGGGACTCTCAATGAGCAGTTCTTC. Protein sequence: CASSPPLPPGTLNEQFF.

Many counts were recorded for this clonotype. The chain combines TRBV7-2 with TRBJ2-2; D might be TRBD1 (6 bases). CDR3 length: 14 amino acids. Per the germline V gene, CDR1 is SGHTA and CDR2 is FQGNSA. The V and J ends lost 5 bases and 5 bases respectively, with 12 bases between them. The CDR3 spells CASSPGQFTGELFF. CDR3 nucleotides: TGTGCCAGCAGCCCTGGACAGTTTACCGGGGAGCTGTTTTTT. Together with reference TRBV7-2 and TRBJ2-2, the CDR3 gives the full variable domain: GAGVSQSPSNKVTEKGKDVELRCDPISGHTALYWYRQSLGQGLEFLIYFQGNSAPDKSGLPSDRFSAERTGGSVSTLTIQRTQQEDSAVYLCASSPGQFTGELFFGEGSRLTVL.

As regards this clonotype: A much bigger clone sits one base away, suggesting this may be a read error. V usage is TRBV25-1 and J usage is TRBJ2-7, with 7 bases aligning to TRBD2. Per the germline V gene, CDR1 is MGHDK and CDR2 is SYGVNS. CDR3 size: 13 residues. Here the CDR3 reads CASGRAGSHEQYF. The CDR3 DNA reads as TGTGCCAGCGGGAGGGCCGGCTCCCACGAGCAGTACTTC.

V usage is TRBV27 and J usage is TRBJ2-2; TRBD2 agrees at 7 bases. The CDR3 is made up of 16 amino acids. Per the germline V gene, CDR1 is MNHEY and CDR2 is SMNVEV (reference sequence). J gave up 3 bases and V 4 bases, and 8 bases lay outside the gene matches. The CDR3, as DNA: TGTGCCAGCAGTTCCGACCGGGACTACTACACCGGGGAGCTGTTTTTT. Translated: CASSSDRDYYTGELFF.

The CDR3 bases are TGTGCCAGTAGGTCTACAGGGGAGTACTATGGCTACACCTTC. It codes for CASRSTGEYYGYTF. This sequence joins TRBV19 and TRBJ1-2, with 7 bases fitting TRBD1. The CDR3 runs to 14 residues. Per germline, CDR1 LNHDA and CDR2 SQIVND (reference sequence). J lost 3 bases, V lost 6 bases, and 7 bases had no gene match.

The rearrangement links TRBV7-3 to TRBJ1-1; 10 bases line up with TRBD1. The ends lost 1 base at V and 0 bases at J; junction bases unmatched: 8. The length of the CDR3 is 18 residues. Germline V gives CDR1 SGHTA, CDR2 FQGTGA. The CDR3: CASSLSPRDRGMNTEAFF. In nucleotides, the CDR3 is TGTGCCAGCAGCTTAAGTCCCCGGGACAGGGGAATGAACACTGAAGCTTTCTTT.

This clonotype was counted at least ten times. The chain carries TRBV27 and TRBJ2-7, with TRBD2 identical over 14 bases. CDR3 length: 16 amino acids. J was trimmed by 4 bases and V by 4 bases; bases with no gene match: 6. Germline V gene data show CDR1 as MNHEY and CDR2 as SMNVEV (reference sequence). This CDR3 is CASSSPGTSGSYEQYF. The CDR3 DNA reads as TGTGCCAGCAGTTCCCCCGGGACTAGCGGGAGTTACGAGCAGTACTTC.

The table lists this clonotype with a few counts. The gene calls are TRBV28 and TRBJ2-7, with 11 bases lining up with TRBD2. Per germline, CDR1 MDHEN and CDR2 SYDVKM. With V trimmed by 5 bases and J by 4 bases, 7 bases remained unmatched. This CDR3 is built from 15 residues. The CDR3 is CASSPTSGSLYEQYF. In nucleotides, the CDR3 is TGTGCCAGCAGTCCTACTAGCGGGAGCCTGTACGAGCAGTACTTC.

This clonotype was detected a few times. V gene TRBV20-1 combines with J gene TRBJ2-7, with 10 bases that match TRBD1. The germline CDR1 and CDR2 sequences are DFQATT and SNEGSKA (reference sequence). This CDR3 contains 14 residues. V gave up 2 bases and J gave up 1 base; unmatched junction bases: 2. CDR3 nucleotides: TGCAGTGCTAGACGGGGACAGGGGTCCTACGAGCAGTACTTC. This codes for CSARRGQGSYEQYF.